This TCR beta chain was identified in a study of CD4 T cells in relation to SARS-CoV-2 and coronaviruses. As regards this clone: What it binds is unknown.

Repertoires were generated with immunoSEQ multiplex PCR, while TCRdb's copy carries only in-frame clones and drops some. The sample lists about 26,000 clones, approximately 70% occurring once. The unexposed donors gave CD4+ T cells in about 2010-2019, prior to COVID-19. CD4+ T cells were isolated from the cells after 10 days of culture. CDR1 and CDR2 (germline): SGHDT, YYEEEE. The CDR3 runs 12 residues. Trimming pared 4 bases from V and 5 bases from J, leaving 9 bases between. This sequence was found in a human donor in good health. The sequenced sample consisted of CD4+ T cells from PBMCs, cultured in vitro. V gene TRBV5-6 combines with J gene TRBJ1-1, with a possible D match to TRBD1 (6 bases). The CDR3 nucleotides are TGTGCCAGCAGCAGGGGGGGGACTGAAGCTTTCTTT. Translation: CASSRGGTEAFF.